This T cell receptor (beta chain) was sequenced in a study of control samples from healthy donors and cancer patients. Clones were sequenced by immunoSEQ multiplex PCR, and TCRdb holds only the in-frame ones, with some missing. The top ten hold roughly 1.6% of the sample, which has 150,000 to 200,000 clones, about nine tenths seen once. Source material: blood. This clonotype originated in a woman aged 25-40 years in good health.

In DNA form, the CDR3 reads TGCGCCAGCAGCCCCCGACAGCCCTATAGCAATCAGCCCCAGCATTTT. It specifies CASSPRQPYSNQPQHF. The genes are TRBV5-1 and TRBJ1-5, with D tentatively TRBD1 (5 bases). The ends were cut back, 4 bases at V and 0 bases at J, with 14 bases in the middle. CDR3 length equals 16 residues. The germline V gene has CDR1 SGHRS and CDR2 YFSETQ.